The T cell receptor beta chain described here comes from a study of blood T cell repertoires in COVID-19. In the original processing: Amplified reference gene primers provided the basis for estimating nucleated cell counts. Sequencing was performed with immunoSEQ multiplex PCR; in TCRdb, only in-frame clones are kept and a portion is missing. That table supplies the V and J calls and clone size; D and trimming were determined from the DNA. The sample lists more than 350,000 clones, around 92% occurring once. The CDR3 contains 14 residues. After removal of 5 bases from V and 10 bases from J, the junction contained 12 bases not matched to a gene. Germline lookup yields CDR1 SGHRS and CDR2 YFSETQ. Enrolment of Seattle patients took place during active infection, and they were followed longitudinally.

V gene TRBV5-1 combines with J gene TRBJ2-1; 7 bases fit TRBD1. Specimen: peripheral blood. The receptor was derived from a woman under 40 with COVID-19, enrolled during active disease. This chain's CDR3 is CASSSAYRDREQFF. DNA of the CDR3: TGCGCCAGCAGTTCCGCCTACCGGGACAGAGAGCAGTTCTTC.